One and the same sample provided the 14 T cell receptor beta chains below, sequenced in a study of a mutant IDH1 vaccine in newly diagnosed glioma. The time point denotes: week 5, during vaccination. One vaccine dose held 300 ug of mutant IDH1 20-mer peptide and came with topical imiquimod. Clones were read by immunoSEQ multiplex PCR, and TCRdb kept only the in-frame ones, dropping some. The repertoire has around 30,000 clones, around 60% of them found once; the top ten carry roughly 11%. These receptors' antigens are unknown. Sample: PBMCs, taken from a glioma patient whose treatment included an IDH1 peptide vaccine. All receptors come from a woman under 30 with glioma.

This chain links TRBV5-1 with TRBJ2-7, with D maybe TRBD2 (6 bases). CDR3 length equals 15 residues. V was cut by 0 bases and J by 5 bases, with 15 bases left in between. Germline V gene lookup returns CDR1 SGHRS and CDR2 YFSETQ. The CDR3 here is CASSLVISGTHEQYF. CDR3 coding DNA: TGCGCCAGCAGCTTGGTAATTTCAGGGACTCACGAGCAGTACTTC.

CDR3 sequence reads: CASSGTTGGYEQYF. The CDR3 bases are TGTGCCAGTAGTGGTACCACCGGGGGCTACGAGCAGTACTTC. The chain recombines TRBV19 with TRBJ2-7, with D maybe TRBD2 (6 bases). Germline V lookup: CDR1 LNHDA, CDR2 SQIVND (reference sequence). Trimming removed 5 bases from V and 3 bases from J, with 14 bases in between. The CDR3 contains 14 residues.

This clone turned up a few times. The chain combines TRBV6-5 with TRBJ1-6; 10 bases match TRBD1. Losses at the gene ends were 2 bases for V and 10 bases for J; bases not matched to a gene: 8. CDR3 length: 16 amino acids. Germline V gives CDR1 MNHEY, CDR2 SVGAGI. CDR3 region: CASSYAYPGQGSPLHF. CDR3 DNA sequence: TGTGCCAGCAGTTACGCCTACCCGGGACAGGGGTCACCCCTCCACTTT.

The genes are TRBV7-2 and TRBJ2-3; a possible D gene is TRBD2 (6 bases). The V and J ends lost 5 bases and 2 bases respectively, with 17 bases between them. Germline V gene data show CDR1 as SGHTA and CDR2 as FQGNSA. There are 16 residues in the CDR3. CDR3 in DNA: TGTGCCAGCAGCCGACCCGGGACTGGGAACACAGATACGCAGTATTTT. This encodes CASSRPGTGNTDTQYF.

The chain carries TRBV27 and TRBJ2-3; 8 bases fit TRBD1. Germline loops: CDR1 MNHEY, CDR2 SMNVEV (reference sequence). This CDR3 spans 16 amino acids. V lost 2 bases to trimming and J lost 2 bases; unmatched junction nucleotides: 6. This chain's CDR3 is CASSLGQGGDTDTQYF. The CDR3 DNA sequence: TGTGCCAGCAGTTTAGGACAGGGTGGGGACACAGATACGCAGTATTTT.

V gene TRBV5-1 combines with J gene TRBJ1-6; possible D gene TRBD1, 5 bases. The V gene's germline CDR1 is SGHRS and CDR2 YFSETQ. V lost 0 bases and J 10 bases, leaving 11 bases between the germline ends. This CDR3 contains 14 residues. The CDR3 sequence: CASSLGTGESPLHF. DNA for the CDR3: TGCGCCAGCAGCTTGGGGACGGGGGAATCACCCCTCCACTTT.

The chain has TRBV16 and TRBJ2-1; D unresolved. Germline loops: CDR1 KGHSY, CDR2 FQNENV. This CDR3 is 13 amino acids long. V lost 0 bases to trimming and J lost 6 bases, with 6 bases between them. The CDR3 DNA is TGTGCCAGCAGCCAATCGAGTTTCAATGAGCAGTTCTTC. It yields the protein CASSQSSFNEQFF.

V and J are TRBV2 and TRBJ2-7; no firm D call. Germline-derived CDR1 and CDR2 are SNHLY and FYNNEI. The germline V and J ends were trimmed by 7 bases and 4 bases, with 11 bases remaining between them. The CDR3 extends over 12 amino acids. The CDR3 protein is CASTVVGYEQYF. The CDR3 bases are TGTGCCAGCACCGTGGTAGGGTACGAGCAGTACTTC.

This clone was observed a few times. The chain couples TRBV11-3 to TRBJ2-5, with TRBD1 matching over 7 bases. Trimming removed 5 bases from V and 4 bases from J; junction bases left unmatched: 7. The germline V gene encodes CDR1 SGHNT and CDR2 YENEEA. The CDR3 runs 14 residues. The CDR3 DNA follows: TGTGCCAGCAGCCAAGACAGGGTGCTAGAGACCCAGTACTTC. Translating it yields CASSQDRVLETQYF.

This chain links TRBV4-2 with TRBJ2-3; 7 positions agree with TRBD1. V was pared by 4 bases and J by 3 bases, with 10 bases of the junction left unmatched. CDR1 and CDR2 (germline): LGHNA, YNFKEQ. The CDR3 consists of 16 residues. The chain's CDR3 is CASSLYREGATDTQYF. The DNA for the CDR3 is TGTGCCAGCAGCCTCTACCGCGAGGGGGCAACAGATACGCAGTATTTT.

The rearrangement links TRBV11-3 to TRBJ2-1; D gene uncertain. Trimming cost V 1 base and J 8 bases, with 18 bases left between them. CDR3 length equals 16 residues. Germline-derived CDR1 and CDR2 are SGHNT and YENEEA. In DNA form, the CDR3 reads TGTGCCAGCAGCTTAGGAGTCGATGATCGGTCGTATGAGCAGTTCTTC. Protein sequence: CASSLGVDDRSYEQFF. Complete variable domain (other parts from reference TRBV11-3 and TRBJ2-1): EAGVVQSPRYKIIEKKQPVAFWCNPISGHNTLYWYLQNLGQGPELLIRYENEEAVDDSQLPKDRFSAERLKGVDSTLKIQPAELGDSAVYLCASSLGVDDRSYEQFFGPGTRLTVL.

CDR3: CASSSGLDRYEQYF. In DNA form, the CDR3 reads TGCGCCAGCAGCTCCGGGCTCGATCGGTACGAGCAGTACTTC. The chain uses TRBV5-1 and TRBJ2-5; D gene unclear. The DNA end lines up better with TRBJ2-7; the J call may be wrong. Germline values: CDR1 SGHRS, CDR2 YFSETQ. This CDR3 contains 14 residues.

Only a few counts were recorded for this clone. V usage is TRBV4-3 and J usage is TRBJ2-1; D is uncertain. The CDR3 has 15 amino acids. CDR1 is LGHNA, CDR2 YSLEER, per germline. V was pared by 0 bases and J by 2 bases, with 8 bases between. CDR3 protein: CASSQDEGPYNEQFF. CDR3 DNA sequence: TGCGCCAGCAGCCAAGATGAAGGGCCCTACAATGAGCAGTTCTTC.

In its sample, this clone was seen a few times. This rearrangement joins TRBV7-2 to TRBJ2-3; 7 nucleotides match TRBD1. V lost 5 bases, J lost 6 bases, and 8 bases stayed unmatched. CDR1 is SGHTA, CDR2 FQGNSA, per germline. The CDR3 consists of 14 residues. CDR3: CASSNTGVRDTQYF. The CDR3 region has the DNA TGTGCCAGCAGCAACACAGGGGTTCGCGATACGCAGTATTTT.